This T cell receptor beta chain was retrieved from a study of blood T cell repertoires in COVID-19. Turning to the study itself: COVID-19 samples collected from the United States, Italy and Spain covered acute and convalescent phases. Sample material is recorded as cDNA or gDNA derived from T cells, B-cell-depleted T cells, or PBMCs.

Seattle researchers signed up patients amid active infection and tracked them longitudinally. Original data processing: Amplification with reference gene primers provided the estimates of nucleated cell counts. Repertoires were generated with immunoSEQ multiplex PCR, while TCRdb's copy carries only in-frame clones and drops some. V, J and clone size are taken as reported in that table, and D and trimming were inferred from the DNA itself. The repertoire consists of approximately 500,000 clones, with less than 90% occurring once and the leading ten covering about 8.2%. Germline V gene sequence: CDR1 SGHNT, CDR2 YYREEE (reference sequence). V was pared by 4 bases and J by 0 bases, with 7 bases between. The CDR3 covers 13 residues.

The V gene is TRBV5-4, the J gene TRBJ1-1; no clear D. The sequenced sample was peripheral blood. This sequence originates from a woman aged 45-60 years with COVID-19, enrolled during active disease. CDR3 sequence (DNA): TGTGCCAGCAGCGCGGGTGTGAACACTGAAGCTTTCTTT. It is translated as CASSAGVNTEAFF.